This entry lists 24 T cell receptor beta chains sequenced from one sample in a study of spatial heterogeneity in lung cancer. TCRdb reprocessed the 5' RACE reads with MiXCR, giving one entry per CDR3 protein. The table includes around 120,000 distinct CDR3 sequences, 12% detected once. Noted time point: blood at routine non-recurrence follow-up after resection. Researchers sequenced whole RNA taken from tumor, nontumor lung or frozen PBMC without sorting. The sample consisted of PBMCs, taken at follow-up. These receptors came from a male donor with early-stage non-small cell lung cancer.

In its sample, this clonotype was seen a few times. The rearrangement links TRBV25-1 to TRBJ2-5; 12 positions match TRBD1. Germline V gives CDR1 MGHDK, CDR2 SYGVNS. V lost 1 base and J lost 4; bases outside the gene matches: 4. The CDR3 length is 16 residues. As DNA, the CDR3 is TGTGCCAGCAGTGAATCGGGACAGGGGGCTGGAGAGACCCAGTACTTC. It specifies CASSESGQGAGETQYF.

This clonotype was picked up many times. The rearrangement links TRBV5-5 to TRBJ2-7, with TRBD2 identical over 8 bases. This CDR3 has 15 residues. Germline V lookup: CDR1 SGHKS, CDR2 YYEKEE (reference sequence). The ends lost 0 bases at V and 3 bases at J; junction bases unmatched: 5. CDR3 loop: CASSLAGLASYEQYF. CDR3 DNA: TGTGCCAGCAGCTTGGCCGGACTAGCAAGCTACGAGCAGTACTTC.

Ten or more counts support this clonotype. The chain couples TRBV5-1 to TRBJ1-5, with D possibly TRBD1 on 5 matching bases. The CDR3 runs 15 residues. Germline CDR1 and CDR2: SGHRS and YFSETQ. Trimming left V 0 bases short and J 3 bases short, with 10 bases between. CDR3 sequence reads: CASSLDGGNNQPQHF. As DNA, the CDR3 is TGCGCCAGCAGCTTGGACGGGGGTAACAATCAGCCCCAGCATTTT.

This clonotype was counted many times. The chain joins TRBV6-2 or TRBV6-3 to TRBJ2-7, with 9 nucleotides matching TRBD2. There are 12 residues in the CDR3. Germline V gene sequence: CDR1 MNHEY, CDR2 SVGEGT. V shed 8 bases, J shed 1 base, and the junction held 0 bases outside the gene matches. DNA for the CDR3: TGTGCCAGCCTAGCGGGGTCCTACGAGCAGTACTTC. As protein: CASLAGSYEQYF.

V is TRBV10-3 and J is TRBJ1-1; 8 nucleotides match TRBD1. Germline lookup yields CDR1 ENHRY and CDR2 SYGVKD. The trim removed 6 bases at V and 7 bases at J, leaving 4 bases unmatched. This CDR3 has 12 residues. CDR3 bases: TGTGCCATCAGCGGACAGGGAAATGAAGCTTTCTTT. Its protein product is CAISGQGNEAFF.

Note on this clonotype: A much larger clonotype is one base distant, so this may be a read error. This rearrangement joins TRBV7-8 to TRBJ1-5, with D possibly TRBD1 on 6 matching bases. Per germline, CDR1 SGHVS and CDR2 FQNEAQ. Trimming pared 5 bases from V and 0 bases from J, leaving 32 bases between. This CDR3 contains 22 residues. CDR3 in DNA: TGTGCCAGCAGCGTATCCATACGAGGGACGACAGGAGCCCTTTATAGCAATCAGCCCCAGCATTTT. It codes for CASSVSIRGTTGALYSNQPQHF.

This clonotype was observed many times. The V gene is TRBV19, the J gene TRBJ1-1; D uncertain. The CDR3 has 13 residues. The germline V and J ends were trimmed by 4 bases and 1 base, with 7 bases remaining between them. Germline CDR1 reads LNHDA; CDR2 reads SQIVND (reference sequence). For the CDR3, the DNA is TGTGCCAGTAGTACCAACTGGAACACTGAAGCTTTCTTT. It is translated as CASSTNWNTEAFF.

This chain links TRBV7-9 with TRBJ1-1, with no clear D. The germline V and J ends were trimmed by 5 bases and 3 bases, with 13 bases remaining between them. This CDR3 region has 14 residues. Germline lookup yields CDR1 SEHNR and CDR2 FQNEAQ (reference sequence). The CDR3 spells CASSPGRSDTEAFF. CDR3 sequence (DNA): TGTGCCAGCAGCCCGGGCCGGTCGGACACTGAAGCTTTCTTT.

This clonotype occurred many times. CDR3: CATSDAGQVADTQYF. The CDR3 nucleotides are TGTGCCACCAGTGATGCGGGACAGGTAGCGGATACGCAGTATTTT. This chain connects TRBV24-1 to TRBJ2-3; 8 nucleotides line up with TRBD1. Per germline, CDR1 KGHDR and CDR2 SFDVKD. J lost 6 bases, V lost 3 bases, and 7 bases had no gene match. The CDR3 covers 15 residues.

This clonotype was counted between two and nine times. The rearrangement joins TRBV5-1 to TRBJ1-6; 10 positions match TRBD1. V shed 2 bases, J shed 10 bases, and the junction held 3 bases outside the gene matches. CDR3 length: 14 amino acids. Germline V gene lookup returns CDR1 SGHRS and CDR2 YFSETQ. CDR3 DNA: TGCGCCAGCAGCTTCGGACAGGGGGAGTCACCCCTCCACTTT. This codes for CASSFGQGESPLHF. Combining the CDR3 with reference TRBV5-1 and TRBJ1-6 gives the whole variable domain KAGVTQTPRYLIKTRGQQVTLSCSPISGHRSVSWYQQTPGQGLQFLFEYFSETQRNKGNFPGRFSGRQFSNSRSEMNVSTLELGDSALYLCASSFGQGESPLHFGNGTRLTVT.

This clonotype was seen a handful of times. The chain uses TRBV5-1 and TRBJ2-3; 8 bases map to TRBD2. The CDR3 is 17 amino acids. Germline V gene lookup returns CDR1 SGHRS and CDR2 YFSETQ. The trim removed 0 bases at V and 6 bases at J, leaving 12 bases unmatched. The DNA of the CDR3 is TGCGCCAGCAGCTTGGGACTAGCGAACCCTGCCGCCGATACGCAGTATTTT. Protein: CASSLGLANPAADTQYF.

J is TRBJ2-5 and V is TRBV10-3; D might be TRBD2 (6 bases). Germline V lookup: CDR1 ENHRY, CDR2 SYGVKD. CDR3 size: 14 residues. Trimming removed 10 bases at V and 1 base at J, with 16 bases between. The CDR3 loop is CASTSAEGQETQYF. The CDR3 coding sequence is TGTGCCAGTACCTCGGCGGAGGGCCAAGAGACCCAGTACTTC.

The chain links TRBV27 to TRBJ1-1, with a possible D match to TRBD1 (5 bases). CDR3 length: 18 amino acids. Germline assignment: CDR1 MNHEY and CDR2 SMNVEV (reference sequence). Trimming left V 6 bases short and J 0 bases short, with 23 bases between. The CDR3 nucleotides are TGTGCCAGCAGCCGAGGCATTTACGGGGCATCTTTGAACACTGAAGCTTTCTTT. This translates into CASSRGIYGASLNTEAFF.

This clonotype was seen many times. The V and J genes are TRBV2 and TRBJ1-5; maybe TRBD1 (6 bases). Germline V gene lookup returns CDR1 SNHLY and CDR2 FYNNEI. The CDR3 runs to 13 residues. Trimming removed 5 bases at V and 6 bases at J, with 11 bases between. The DNA for the CDR3 is TGTGCCAGCAGTTGGGGGGCGCGTCAGCCCCAGCATTTT. Protein product: CASSWGARQPQHF.

This clonotype has only a few counts. The CDR3 coding sequence is TGTGCCAGCAGTTTCGGGGGGCTGGGGGAGCTGTTTTTT. Amino acid sequence: CASSFGGLGELFF. This chain uses TRBV27 with TRBJ2-2; D possibly corresponds to TRBD2 (7 bases). Looked up from germline, CDR1 is MNHEY and CDR2 is SMNVEV (reference sequence). V shed 3 bases and J shed 8 bases, with 10 bases lying between them. This CDR3 region has 13 residues.

V gene TRBV29-1 combines with J gene TRBJ1-1, with a tentative D call TRBD1 (5 bases). The CDR3 is 14 amino acids. The V and J ends lost 5 bases and 4 bases respectively, with 17 bases between them. CDR1 SQVTM and CDR2 ANQGSEA come from the germline V gene. In DNA, the CDR3 is TGCAGCGTTTCTCCGGGGGTGGCGGGCACTGAAGCTTTCTTT. Its protein product is CSVSPGVAGTEAFF.

This clonotype was recorded many times. This chain links TRBV5-1 with TRBJ2-1; a possible D gene is TRBD2 (5 bases). Between the trimmed V and J ends, which lost 5 bases and 2 bases, there was a span of 14 bases. CDR3 size: 15 residues. The germline gives CDR1 SGHRS, CDR2 YFSETQ. Written as DNA, the CDR3 is TGCGCCAGCAGGGTCTCTGAGGGTGCCTACAATGAGCAGTTCTTC. This translates into CASRVSEGAYNEQFF.

The chain links TRBV7-2 to TRBJ2-3; TRBD2 matches 12 bases. J was trimmed by 2 bases and V by 2 bases; bases with no gene match: 5. CDR3 size: 17 residues. CDR1 is SGHTA and CDR2 is FQGNSA in the germline V gene. The CDR3 reads CASSLTRLAGVTDTQYF. CDR3 nucleotide sequence: TGTGCCAGCAGCTTAACCCGACTAGCGGGGGTCACAGATACGCAGTATTTT.

The chain has TRBV5-6 and TRBJ2-2, with TRBD2 as a possible D gene (5 bases). Germline values: CDR1 SGHDT, CDR2 YYEEEE. CDR3 length: 14 amino acids. Trimming cost V 1 base and J 4 bases, with 8 bases left between them. The CDR3 loop reads CASSLKRGTGELFF. The CDR3 DNA sequence: TGTGCCAGCAGCTTGAAACGGGGCACCGGGGAGCTGTTTTTT.

The CDR3 here is CSVEPQRGTDTQYF. In nucleotides, the CDR3 is TGCAGCGTTGAACCCCAGCGGGGCACAGATACGCAGTATTTT. J is TRBJ2-3 and V is TRBV29-1; possible D gene TRBD2, 6 bases. The CDR3 runs 14 residues. The V gene's germline CDR1 is SQVTM and CDR2 ANQGSEA. V gave up 2 bases and J gave up 1 base, with 10 bases separating them.

This chain joins TRBV18 and TRBJ1-5, with D tentatively TRBD1 (5 bases). V lost 4 bases, J lost 2 bases, and 15 bases lay in between. The CDR3 length is 16 residues. CDR1 KGHSH and CDR2 LQKENI come from the germline V gene. The CDR3 loop is CASSLRDLGGNQPQHF. The CDR3 DNA follows: TGTGCCAGCTCACTACGGGACTTGGGAGGCAATCAGCCCCAGCATTTT.

The chain recombines TRBV7-2 with TRBJ2-5; D is unclear. The CDR3 length is 14 residues. V was shortened by 4 bases and J by 5 bases, with 14 bases between the two germline ends. Germline V lookup: CDR1 SGHTA, CDR2 FQGNSA. The CDR3 sequence: CASSSLTRYETQYF. CDR3 in DNA: TGTGCCAGCAGCTCCTTGACCCGCTATGAGACCCAGTACTTC.

This clonotype was recorded at least ten times. This chain connects TRBV6-5 to TRBJ1-6; D not certain. V lost 1 base to trimming and J lost 8 bases, with 6 bases between them. CDR3 length: 13 residues. Germline loops: CDR1 MNHEY, CDR2 SVGAGI. In DNA form, the CDR3 reads TGTGCCAGCAGTTACTATACAGATTCACCCCTCCACTTT. It specifies CASSYYTDSPLHF.

This clonotype was found a few times. This chain uses TRBV7-8 with TRBJ2-6; D may match TRBD1 or TRBD2 (5 bases each). From germline, CDR1 is SGHVS and CDR2 FQNEAQ. The V end was cut by 2 bases, the J end by 0 bases, with 20 bases between. CDR3 size: 20 residues. The CDR3 is CASSLWGPVNPPSGANVLTF. The CDR3 DNA is TGTGCCAGCAGCTTATGGGGACCTGTGAATCCACCCTCTGGGGCCAACGTCCTGACTTTC.